The 27 T cell receptor beta chains presented below share a single source sample, sequenced in a study of blood T cell repertoires in COVID-19. Clones were read by immunoSEQ multiplex PCR, and TCRdb kept only the in-frame ones, dropping some. The sample lists roughly 41,000 clones; over 80% were seen once. Sequencing was performed on peripheral blood. The origin of the receptors is a woman older than 75 with acute or convalescent COVID-19.

This rearrangement joins TRBV6-5 to TRBJ1-2; 9 bases fit TRBD1. With V trimmed by 8 bases and J by 4 bases, 11 bases remained unmatched. From germline, CDR1 is MNHEY and CDR2 SVGAGI. The CDR3 consists of 15 residues. The CDR3, as DNA: TGTGCCAGCTATACACAGGGGGCGCCCGGCTATGGCTACACCTTC. The encoded protein is CASYTQGAPGYGYTF.

This chain joins TRBV4-2 and TRBJ2-1; TRBD2 matches at 9 bases. Germline-derived CDR1 and CDR2 are LGHNA and YNFKEQ. The CDR3 extends over 17 amino acids. V shed 0 bases, J shed 8 bases, and the junction held 11 bases outside the gene matches. CDR3 nucleotide sequence: TGTGCCAGCAGCCAAGATTTTGCCGGCGGGGGGGCCGATGAGCAGTTCTTC. It translates to CASSQDFAGGGADEQFF.

The chain carries TRBV29-1 and TRBJ1-5, with TRBD1 matching over 8 bases. The ends lost 6 bases at V and 4 bases at J; junction bases unmatched: 5. In germline, CDR1 is SQVTM, CDR2 ANQGSEA. The CDR3 loop spans 13 amino acids. CDR3: CSVGQGENQPQHF. Written as DNA, the CDR3 is TGCAGCGTAGGACAGGGCGAGAATCAGCCCCAGCATTTT. Combining the CDR3 with reference TRBV29-1 and TRBJ1-5 gives the whole variable domain SAVISQKPSRDICQRGTSLTIQCQVDSQVTMMFWYRQQPGQSLTLIATANQGSEATYESGFVIDKFPISRPNLTFSTLTVSNMSPEDSSIYLCSVGQGENQPQHFGDGTRLSIL.

This clone was seen a handful of times. The chain is built from TRBV7-8 and TRBJ2-1; D is unclear. This CDR3 has 13 residues. The V gene's germline CDR1 is SGHVS and CDR2 FQNEAQ. The ends were cut back, 0 bases at V and 5 bases at J, with 5 bases in the middle. CDR3 bases: TGTGCCAGCAGCTTAGCGGCCAACAATGAGCAGTTCTTC. Residues: CASSLAANNEQFF.

The J gene is TRBJ1-6, the V gene TRBV18; weak D call: TRBD1 (6 bases). This CDR3 is 13 amino acids long. Germline V lookup: CDR1 KGHSH, CDR2 LQKENI. Trimming took off 2 bases at V and 14 bases at J, with 13 bases between the two ends. Written as DNA, the CDR3 is TGTGCCAGCTCACCAGATATAAAGGGGGCCCTCCACTTT. Its protein is CASSPDIKGALHF.

This clone was recorded a few times. The rearrangement uses TRBV27 and TRBJ1-2, with a weak D call TRBD1 (6 bases). CDR3 size: 14 residues. V dropped 6 bases and J dropped 8 bases, with 19 bases sitting between them. The germline CDR1 and CDR2 sequences are MNHEY and SMNVEV (reference sequence). This chain's CDR3 is CASRPGSAGVGYTF. The CDR3, as DNA: TGTGCCAGCAGGCCTGGCAGTGCAGGGGTAGGCTACACCTTC.

The V and J genes are TRBV19 and TRBJ1-4; a possible D gene is TRBD1 (5 bases). Germline V gene lookup returns CDR1 LNHDA and CDR2 SQIVND (reference sequence). Trimming left V 4 bases short and J 4 bases short, with 7 bases between. The length of the CDR3 is 13 residues. In DNA, the CDR3 is TGTGCCAGTAGTACGACAGTTAATGAAAAACTGTTTTTT. Translated, it gives CASSTTVNEKLFF.

The chain employs TRBV28 and TRBJ1-2, with D perhaps TRBD1 (5 bases). Germline V lookup: CDR1 MDHEN, CDR2 SYDVKM. The CDR3 has 14 amino acids. Trimming pared 5 bases from V and 4 bases from J, leaving 14 bases between. The CDR3 nucleotides are TGTGCCAGCAGTCCGCCCGACAGAATCTATGGCTACACCTTC. This encodes CASSPPDRIYGYTF.

The CDR3 loop is CASSLVGTGSYEQYF. In DNA, the CDR3 is TGTGCCAGCAGCTTAGTAGGGACAGGGAGCTACGAGCAGTACTTC. The rearrangement joins TRBV7-2 to TRBJ2-7, with 9 nucleotides matching TRBD1. V shed 1 base, J shed 3 bases, and the junction held 4 bases outside the gene matches. In germline, CDR1 is SGHTA, CDR2 FQGNSA. This CDR3 comprises 15 residues.

V usage is TRBV5-1 and J usage is TRBJ1-1, with D possibly TRBD1 on 5 matching bases. Germline CDR1 and CDR2: SGHRS and YFSETQ. Trimming shortened V by 7 bases and J by 7 bases, and 20 bases separated the two germline ends. This CDR3 spans 14 amino acids. CDR3 loop: CASCPSTQGYEAFF. In DNA form, the CDR3 reads TGCGCCAGCTGCCCTTCAACCCAGGGATATGAAGCTTTCTTT.

This clone showed up just a few times. This rearrangement joins TRBV5-1 to TRBJ1-4; 7 bases are shared with TRBD1. V lost 4 bases, J lost 0 bases, and 3 bases stayed unmatched. This CDR3 contains 15 residues. Germline lookup yields CDR1 SGHRS and CDR2 YFSETQ. CDR3 sequence (DNA): TGCGCCAGCAGCGACGGGACAGCAACTAATGAAAAACTGTTTTTT. As protein: CASSDGTATNEKLFF.

This clone was observed once. The J gene is TRBJ1-1, the V gene TRBV2; TRBD1 agrees at 7 bases. The ends lost 7 bases at V and 1 base at J; junction bases unmatched: 3. The germline gives CDR1 SNHLY, CDR2 FYNNEI. The CDR3 loop spans 13 amino acids. DNA of the CDR3: TGTGCCAGCACCGGGACAGAGAACACTGAAGCTTTCTTT. It translates to CASTGTENTEAFF. Full variable domain (remainder filled in from reference TRBV2 and TRBJ1-1): EPEVTQTPSHQVTQMGQEVILRCVPISNHLYFYWYRQILGQKVEFLVSFYNNEISEKSEIFDDQFSVERPDGSNFTLKIRSTKLEDSAMYFCASTGTENTEAFFGQGTRLTVV.

For the CDR3, the DNA is TGTGCCAGCTCACCACCCGGGACTGGCTCCTACAATGAGCAGTTCTTC. Translated: CASSPPGTGSYNEQFF. This chain joins TRBV18 and TRBJ2-1; weak D call: TRBD2 (6 bases). CDR1 KGHSH and CDR2 LQKENI come from the germline V gene. CDR3 size: 16 residues. The V end was cut by 0 bases, the J end by 0 bases, with 9 bases between. The variable domain in full, with the rest retrieved from reference TRBV18 and TRBJ2-1, is NAGVMQNPRHLVRRRGQEARLRCSPMKGHSHVYWYRQLPEEGLKFMVYLQKENIIDESGMPKERFSAEFPKEGPSILRIQQVVRGDSAAYFCASSPPGTGSYNEQFFGPGTRLTVL.

This sequence joins TRBV5-1 and TRBJ2-2, with D possibly TRBD2 on 7 matching bases. Trimming removed 4 bases at V and 4 bases at J, with 14 bases between. The CDR3 consists of 15 residues. Germline V lookup: CDR1 SGHRS, CDR2 YFSETQ. The CDR3 bases are TGCGCCAGCAGCCCCGGGCGGGGGCTCACCGGGGAGCTGTTTTTT. Protein sequence: CASSPGRGLTGELFF.

The chain employs TRBV18 and TRBJ1-6, with a weak D call TRBD1 (5 bases). Trimming removed 3 bases from V and 6 bases from J, with 15 bases in between. The CDR3 covers 16 residues. Germline CDR1 and CDR2: KGHSH and LQKENI. The CDR3 reads CASSPQAGRSNSPLHF. The CDR3 DNA is TGTGCCAGCTCACCTCAAGCGGGACGGAGTAATTCACCCCTCCACTTT.

In nucleotides, the CDR3 is TGTGCTAGTGGCGGGGGGCCTGGAAACACCATATATTTT. Protein product: CASGGGPGNTIYF. The chain is built from TRBV12-5 and TRBJ1-3; D is perhaps TRBD1 (6 bases). This CDR3 comprises 13 residues. Trimming removed 6 bases from V and 2 bases from J, with 8 bases in between. CDR1 is LGHNT and CDR2 is FRNRAP in the germline V gene.

J is TRBJ1-2 and V is TRBV7-8; possibly TRBD1 for D (5 bases). Trimming pared 1 base from V and 5 bases from J, leaving 11 bases between. The CDR3 is made up of 14 amino acids. The germline gives CDR1 SGHVS, CDR2 FQNEAQ. The CDR3 bases are TGTGCCAGCAGCTTAGATGGCGGGGGATATGGCTACACCTTC. Its translation is CASSLDGGGYGYTF.

V gene TRBV3-1 (or the pseudogene TRBV3-2) combines with J gene TRBJ1-4; 7 positions match TRBD1. This CDR3 region has 14 residues. The junction had 4 bases not matched to a gene; V was cut back by 1 base and J by 8 bases. CDR1 and CDR2 from the germline V gene are LGHDT and YNNKEL (reference sequence). CDR3 region: CASSQGRQGEKLFF. The CDR3 coding sequence is TGTGCCAGCAGCCAAGGGAGACAGGGAGAAAAACTGTTTTTT.

The V gene is TRBV19, the J gene TRBJ2-1; D not certain. Germline loops: CDR1 LNHDA, CDR2 SQIVND (reference sequence). V shed 4 bases and J shed 8 bases, with 12 bases lying between them. The CDR3 covers 13 residues. Written as DNA, the CDR3 is TGTGCCAGTAGTAATCACCGGGTTGATGAGCAGTTCTTC. Translated: CASSNHRVDEQFF.

The chain couples TRBV12-3 or TRBV12-4 to TRBJ1-2; D unresolved. The ends were cut back, 5 bases at V and 8 bases at J, with 15 bases in the middle. The CDR3 spans 13 residues. The CDR3 region is CASSLLGLGGYTF. CDR3 sequence (DNA): TGTGCCAGCAGTCTCCTGGGCCTTGGCGGCTACACCTTC.

V is TRBV19 and J is TRBJ1-6; unclear D gene. The CDR3 runs to 14 residues. The V gene's germline CDR1 is LNHDA and CDR2 SQIVND (reference sequence). The ends were cut back, 1 base at V and 9 bases at J, with 10 bases in the middle. The CDR3 nucleotides read TGTGCCAGTAGTATAGGGACGAGGGTTTCACCCCTCCACTTT. This codes for CASSIGTRVSPLHF.

This chain uses TRBV6-2 or TRBV6-3 with TRBJ2-3; 9 nucleotides align to TRBD1. Looked up from germline, CDR1 is MNHEY and CDR2 is SVGEGT. V dropped 4 bases and J dropped 3; count of bases not matched to a gene: 2. CDR3 length: 14 amino acids. DNA of the CDR3: TGTGCCAGCAGTTTACAGGGGGCAACAGATACGCAGTATTTT. Translated: CASSLQGATDTQYF.

This chain uses TRBV20-1 with TRBJ1-6; 9 bases agree with TRBD1. The germline V gene has CDR1 DFQATT and CDR2 SNEGSKA (reference sequence). Germline trimming cut 3 bases from V and 10 bases from J; bases unmatched to any gene: 16. The CDR3 consists of 17 residues. The chain's CDR3 is CSASSSTGTGRGSPLHF. The DNA of the CDR3 is TGCAGTGCTAGTTCGAGCACGGGGACAGGGAGGGGATCACCCCTCCACTTT.

The chain carries TRBV6-2 or TRBV6-3 and TRBJ2-5, with D hard to call. The CDR3 is 13 amino acids. In germline, CDR1 is MNHEY, CDR2 SVGEGT. The V and J ends lost 6 bases and 3 bases respectively, with 11 bases between them. The CDR3 coding sequence is TGTGCCAGCAGCAAAAGATCTAAAGAGACCCAGTACTTC. Translated: CASSKRSKETQYF.

This chain joins TRBV28 and TRBJ1-5, with D possibly matching TRBD1 (5 bases). The length of the CDR3 is 14 residues. CDR1 and CDR2 from the germline V gene are MDHEN and SYDVKM. Deletions cut 5 bases from V and 3 bases from J, with 11 bases between. The CDR3 region has the DNA TGTGCCAGCAGTCCCGACAGTATCAATCAGCCCCAGCATTTT. It is translated as CASSPDSINQPQHF.

This clone was seen more than once but under ten times. Relative to the germline gene, one junction end is altered; a read error may explain this. V gene TRBV5-1 combines with J gene TRBJ1-6, with no clear D. The CDR3 runs 17 residues. Germline CDR1 is SGHRS and CDR2 is YFSETQ. CDR3 coding DNA: TGCGCCAGCAGTTTGGCAGGTTTTAGCTCCTATAATTCACCCCTCCACTTT. Translation gives CASSLAGFSSYNSPLHF.

V is TRBV9 and J is TRBJ2-3; tentative D call: TRBD2 (6 bases). Trimming removed 6 bases at V and 2 bases at J, with 13 bases between. CDR1 is SGDLS and CDR2 is YYNGEE in the germline V gene. The CDR3 contains 14 residues. Here the CDR3 reads CASKEGLSTDTQYF. The CDR3 nucleotides are TGTGCCAGCAAGGAGGGGTTATCCACAGATACGCAGTATTTT.